The 3 T cell receptor beta chains listed next were all sequenced from one sample in a study of blood T cell repertoires in COVID-19 (dated by TCRdb to the early 2020s). Libraries were prepared through the immunoSEQ multiplex PCR assay. Imported from immuneACCESS, the table was reduced by TCRdb to in-frame sequences with V and J called. These copies leave out some clones; in studies compared against another copy, an unresolved V gene accounts for under half, and the cause of the remainder is not known. In all, the sample holds 20,000 to 25,000 clones, and 65% to 90% of those were seen once. 48% of the sample is in the top ten clones. The sequenced sample consisted of peripheral blood. The source is a man aged 70-80 years with acute or convalescent COVID-19.

V is TRBV5-8 and J is TRBJ1-2; 8 bases are a match to TRBD1. V lost 4 bases to trimming and J lost 8 bases; unmatched junction nucleotides: 10. This CDR3 has 14 amino acids. Per the germline V gene, CDR1 is SGHTS and CDR2 is YDEGEE. CDR3 loop: CASSQDREGGGYTF. The CDR3 bases are TGTGCCAGCAGCCAGGACAGGGAAGGGGGAGGCTACACCTTC.

The chain carries TRBV7-8 and TRBJ1-5, with a possible D match to TRBD1 (6 bases). The germline V gene encodes CDR1 SGHVS and CDR2 FQNEAQ. Deletions cut 5 bases from V and 5 bases from J, with 19 bases between. The CDR3 runs 16 residues. Here the CDR3 DNA reads TGTGCCAGCAGCCGCCGTGGAAGAGGGGGAGATCAGCCCCAGCATTTT. Protein product: CASSRRGRGGDQPQHF. Drawing the rest from reference TRBV7-8 and TRBJ1-5, the complete variable domain is GAGVSQSPRYKVAKRGQDVALRCDPISGHVSLFWYQQALGQGPEFLTYFQNEAQLDKSGLPSDRFFAERPEGSVSTLKIQRTQQEDSAVYLCASSRRGRGGDQPQHFGDGTRLSIL.

The chain joins TRBV28 to TRBJ2-2, with 9 bases that match TRBD2. The CDR3 totals 16 residues. With V trimmed by 1 base and J by 7 bases, 7 bases remained unmatched. Germline V gene data show CDR1 as MDHEN and CDR2 as SYDVKM. CDR3 sequence reads: CASSLLAGVSRGELFF. CDR3 DNA sequence: TGTGCCAGCAGTTTATTAGCGGGAGTGTCTCGCGGGGAGCTGTTTTTT.